This TCR beta chain derives from a study of immune evolution from preneoplasia to lung adenocarcinoma. From germline, CDR1 is MNHNY and CDR2 SVGAGI (reference sequence). The CDR3 is made up of 16 amino acids. V was clipped by 2 bases and J by 1 base; unmatched bases: 1. Using immunoSEQ multiplex PCR, the repertoire was profiled, and TCRdb retains in-frame clones only, with some absent. The sample holds about 15,000 clones, approximately 77% seen once. The receptor was derived from a person between 60 and 79 years old with lung adenocarcinoma. The sample comprised FFPE minimally invasive lung adenocarcinoma tissue. V gene TRBV6-6 combines with J gene TRBJ2-4, with 11 bases that match TRBD2. For the CDR3, the DNA is TGTGCCAGCAGTTACGTAGCGGGGGGGGCCAAAAACATTCAGTACTTC. This translates into CASSYVAGGAKNIQYF.